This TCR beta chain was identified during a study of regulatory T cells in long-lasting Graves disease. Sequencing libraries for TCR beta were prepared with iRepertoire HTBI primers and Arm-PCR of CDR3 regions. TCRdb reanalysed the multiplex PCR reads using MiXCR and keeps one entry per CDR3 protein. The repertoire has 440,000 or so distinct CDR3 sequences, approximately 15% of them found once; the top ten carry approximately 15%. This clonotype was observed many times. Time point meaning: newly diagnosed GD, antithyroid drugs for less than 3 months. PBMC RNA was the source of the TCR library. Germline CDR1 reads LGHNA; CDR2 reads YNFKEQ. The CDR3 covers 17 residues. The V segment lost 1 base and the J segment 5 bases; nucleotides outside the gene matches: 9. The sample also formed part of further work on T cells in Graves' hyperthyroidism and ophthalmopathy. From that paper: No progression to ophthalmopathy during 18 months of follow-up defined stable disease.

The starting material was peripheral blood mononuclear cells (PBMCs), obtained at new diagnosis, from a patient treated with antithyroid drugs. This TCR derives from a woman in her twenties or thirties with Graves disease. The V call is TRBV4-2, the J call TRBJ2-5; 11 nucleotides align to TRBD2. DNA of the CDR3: TGTGCCAGCAGCCAAGCTGGGACTAGCGGCCCTTCGGAGACCCAGTACTTC. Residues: CASSQAGTSGPSETQYF.